One and the same sample provided the 20 T cell receptor beta chains below, sequenced in a study of blood T cells in healthy people across ages. With a J-beta primer mix and a sample-barcoded 5' primer, a second PCR ran about 6 to 11 cycles. TCRdb called the 5' RACE reads again in MiXCR, with one record for every CDR3 protein. The sample contains fewer than 750,000 distinct CDR3 sequences, roughly 43% of which appear only once. The sequencing sample was made of blood. Receptors were obtained from a man at least 80 years old in good health.

This chain links TRBV6-2 or TRBV6-3 with TRBJ2-7, with 9 bases that match TRBD1. Germline CDR1 is MNHEY and CDR2 is SVGEGT. The junction had 9 bases not matched to a gene; V was cut back by 6 bases and J by 3 bases. CDR3 length equals 15 residues. CDR3 region: CASSRDRVSGYEQYF. CDR3 nucleotide sequence: TGTGCCAGCAGCCGGGACAGGGTTTCGGGCTACGAGCAGTACTTC.

The CDR3 coding sequence is TGCGCCAGCAGGTACGGGACTAGCGGGAGTGGAGGCCAAGAGACCCAGTACTTC. It yields the protein CASRYGTSGSGGQETQYF. The chain has TRBV5-1 and TRBJ2-5; 14 bases are a match to TRBD2. This CDR3 contains 18 residues. V lost 5 bases and J lost 1; bases outside the gene matches: 10. CDR1 SGHRS and CDR2 YFSETQ come from the germline V gene.

Ten or more counts support this clonotype. The chain uses TRBV15 and TRBJ2-5; TRBD1 matches at 7 bases. The V and J ends lost 2 bases and 5 bases, in that order; junction bases with no gene match: 5. Germline V lookup: CDR1 LNHNV, CDR2 YYDKDF (reference sequence). The CDR3 totals 14 residues. For the CDR3, the DNA is TGTGCCACCAGCAGATCGACAGGGTTCGAGACCCAGTACTTC. The encoded protein is CATSRSTGFETQYF.

The chain recombines TRBV3-1 with TRBJ2-5; the D call may be TRBD1 or TRBD2 (5 bases each). Per the germline V gene, CDR1 is LGHDT and CDR2 is YNNKEL (reference sequence). This CDR3 has 13 amino acids. The ends were cut back, 6 bases at V and 3 bases at J, with 11 bases in the middle. The CDR3 nucleotides are TGTGCCAGCAGGGGACGGAGGAAAGAGACCCAGTACTTC. Its protein product is CASRGRRKETQYF.

The genes are TRBV12-5 and TRBJ2-7; D is unclear. CDR1 is LGHNT and CDR2 is FRNRAP in the germline V gene. The length of the CDR3 is 13 residues. V lost 0 bases, J lost 6 bases, and 9 bases lay in between. The CDR3 reads CASGLVESTEQYF. CDR3 DNA: TGTGCTAGTGGTTTGGTCGAGTCCACCGAGCAGTACTTC.

This clonotype was seen more than once but under ten times. The chain employs TRBV20-1 and TRBJ2-3; D is undetermined. V dropped 7 bases and J dropped 2 bases, with 7 bases sitting between them. Per germline, CDR1 DFQATT and CDR2 SNEGSKA (reference sequence). CDR3 length equals 11 residues. The chain's CDR3 is CSGTHTDTQYF. DNA of the CDR3: TGCAGTGGCACCCACACAGATACGCAGTATTTT.

This clonotype was counted at least ten times. The genes are TRBV15 and TRBJ1-1, with TRBD1 matching over 8 bases. Trimming at V came to 0 bases and at J to 5 bases, leaving 2 bases not matched to a gene. Germline CDR1 reads LNHNV; CDR2 reads YYDKDF (reference sequence). This CDR3 spans 14 amino acids. The CDR3 DNA sequence: TGTGCCACCAGCAGAGACAGGGGGCGGACTGAAGCTTTCTTT. It specifies CATSRDRGRTEAFF.

The chain's CDR3 is CSALARSETQYF. CDR3 nucleotide sequence: TGCAGCGCCTTAGCGAGGTCGGAGACCCAGTACTTC. The V and J genes are TRBV29-1 and TRBJ2-5; D is possibly TRBD2 (5 bases). CDR1 and CDR2 from the germline V gene are SQVTM and ANQGSEA. Trimming left V 7 bases short and J 5 bases short, with 14 bases between. The CDR3 extends over 12 amino acids.

This clonotype was counted ten times or more. The chain links TRBV6-5 to TRBJ2-1; 7 bases agree with TRBD2. Germline lookup yields CDR1 MNHEY and CDR2 SVGAGI. After removal of 7 bases from V and 8 bases from J, the junction contained 14 bases not matched to a gene. This CDR3 comprises 15 residues. Here the CDR3 DNA reads TGTGCCAGCACCCTTGGGGGAGGGCCCTCGGATGAGCAGTTCTTC. Translation gives CASTLGGGPSDEQFF.

This sequence joins TRBV7-9 and TRBJ2-7; D is perhaps TRBD1 or TRBD2 (5 bases each). Germline V gene lookup returns CDR1 SEHNR and CDR2 FQNEAQ (reference sequence). Trimming took 4 bases from V and 6 from J, leaving 13 bases between them. The CDR3 has 13 amino acids. The DNA for the CDR3 is TGTGCCAGCAGCTCAGCTGGGGGTACCGAGCAGTACTTC. This gives the protein CASSSAGGTEQYF.

The rearrangement uses TRBV20-1 and TRBJ1-2; no clear D. The V gene lost 4 bases and the J gene lost 3 bases, with 15 bases spanning the gap. The CDR3 contains 14 residues. Germline V gene data show CDR1 as DFQATT and CDR2 as SNEGSKA (reference sequence). CDR3 loop: CSAIPAPRDYGYTF. The CDR3 DNA reads TGCAGTGCTATCCCGGCGCCGCGGGACTATGGCTACACCTTC.

The rearrangement links TRBV28 to TRBJ2-1, with TRBD2 identical over 15 bases. The junction had 10 bases not matched to a gene; V was cut back by 5 bases and J by 2 bases. Per the germline V gene, CDR1 is MDHEN and CDR2 is SYDVKM. The CDR3 loop spans 19 amino acids. CDR3 protein: CASSPWTSGREKTYNEQFF. As DNA, the CDR3 is TGTGCCAGCAGTCCATGGACTAGCGGGAGGGAGAAAACCTACAATGAGCAGTTCTTC.

The V and J genes are TRBV9 and TRBJ2-3; D unclear. Germline V CDR1 and CDR2: SGDLS, YYNGEE. Trimming shortened V by 3 bases and J by 0 bases, and 14 bases separated the two germline ends. The CDR3 consists of 16 residues. CDR3 sequence reads: CASSAEARRSTDTQYF. The CDR3 DNA sequence: TGTGCCAGCAGCGCCGAGGCCCGCAGAAGCACAGATACGCAGTATTTT.

This clonotype was seen repeatedly, ten times or more. The rearrangement joins TRBV6-1 to TRBJ2-3; D is undetermined. The germline V gene encodes CDR1 MNHNS and CDR2 SASEGT. The V gene lost 2 bases and the J gene lost 3 bases, with 6 bases spanning the gap. The CDR3 is made up of 13 amino acids. The CDR3 region is CASSESVTDTQYF. The CDR3 DNA sequence: TGTGCCAGCAGTGAATCTGTAACAGATACGCAGTATTTT.

The chain is built from TRBV4-3 and TRBJ2-2; perhaps TRBD1 as D (5 bases). The V gene's germline CDR1 is LGHNA and CDR2 YSLEER. The CDR3 consists of 15 residues. Trimming took off 4 bases at V and 7 bases at J, with 16 bases between the two ends. CDR3 coding DNA: TGCGCCAGCAGCCCCAGTCCAGGGTGGGTCGGGGAGCTGTTTTTT. Translating it yields CASSPSPGWVGELFF.

J is TRBJ1-2 and V is TRBV11-1; TRBD1 matches 8 bases. Germline lookup yields CDR1 SGHAT and CDR2 FQDESV (reference sequence). V lost 5 bases and J lost 2; bases outside the gene matches: 7. CDR3 length: 15 residues. The CDR3 DNA is TGTGCCAGCAGCGCCCAACAGGGGGAGAACTATGGCTACACCTTC. It yields the protein CASSAQQGENYGYTF.

The genes are TRBV10-3 and TRBJ2-1, with 7 nucleotides matching TRBD2. V was pared by 7 bases and J by 4 bases, with 10 bases of the junction left unmatched. From germline, CDR1 is ENHRY and CDR2 SYGVKD. This CDR3 comprises 15 residues. The CDR3 nucleotides are TGTGCCATCATGAACACCGGGACTACATACAATGAGCAGTTCTTC. Translation: CAIMNTGTTYNEQFF.

The chain has TRBV7-3 and TRBJ2-1; D ambiguous. V lost 5 bases to trimming and J lost 0 bases, with 8 bases between them. The CDR3 spans 14 residues. Per the germline V gene, CDR1 is SGHTA and CDR2 is FQGTGA. Here the CDR3 DNA reads TGTGCCAGCAGCCCGGAGTACTCCTACAATGAGCAGTTCTTC. It encodes CASSPEYSYNEQFF.

This chain uses TRBV13 with TRBJ2-5; 11 bases are a match to TRBD2. The end of the DNA aligns better with TRBJ2-7, so the J call may be wrong. This CDR3 is built from 15 residues. Germline V gene lookup returns CDR1 PRHDT and CDR2 FYEKMQ (reference sequence). The CDR3 region has the DNA TGTGCCAGCAGCTATCTAGCGGGAGGCCCCTCCGAGCAGTACTTC. The encoded protein is CASSYLAGGPSEQYF.

The chain links TRBV20-1 to TRBJ1-2, with no clear D. In germline, CDR1 is DFQATT, CDR2 SNEGSKA (reference sequence). The CDR3 covers 11 residues. The CDR3 region has the DNA TGCGGCAATAGGGCCCGCTATGGCTACACCTTC. Translating it yields CGNRARYGYTF.